This entry describes one TCR beta chain. These data originate in a study of CD8+ T cells in alopecia areata. RNA, once extracted, was reverse transcribed into cDNA for use as the sequencing template. Libraries were prepared by immunoSEQ multiplex PCR; TCRdb keeps only in-frame clonotypes and omits some of them. The sample includes 3,500 to 4,500 clones, less than 65% of them seen just once. Treatment indicated: oral pan-JAK inhibitor, 5-10 mg twice daily. Samples from alopecia areata patients were lesional scalp punch biopsies and peripheral blood. This specimen consisted of skin, obtained at approximately week 36, from a patient treated with tofacitinib. This sequence originates from a human donor with alopecia areata.

The DNA for the CDR3 is TGTGCCAGCAGTGGACAGGGCACAGATACGCAGTATTTT. Its translation is CASSGQGTDTQYF. The V gene is TRBV25-1, the J gene TRBJ2-3, with D possibly matching TRBD1 (6 bases). In germline, CDR1 is MGHDK, CDR2 SYGVNS. With 4 bases removed from V and 1 base from J, the gap between germline ends came to 6 bases. This CDR3 region has 13 residues.